This T cell receptor (beta chain) was sequenced during a study of shared clonotypes between healthy human individuals. As defined, naive CD8 cells were CD45RO-negative and positively selected for CCR7, with terminally differentiated effector memory CD45RA+ cells excluded. About this clone: Its antigen is undetermined.

Only in-frame clones appear in the TCRdb table, and some are missing; sequencing was by immunoSEQ multiplex PCR. The data hold more than 600,000 clones, with just over 90% observed a single time. Study-wide results and limits: In a few donors, roughly 5.2% of naive CD4 clonotypes appeared in common.

The CDR3 loop spans 20 amino acids. The V gene is TRBV12-1, the J gene TRBJ2-2; no DNA check was done on the table's D call, TRBD2. TRBV12-1 is reported as a pseudogene. Sequences were obtained from naive CD8+ T cells sorted from blood. The TCR sequence derives from a young man in good health. The CDR3 region is CASSFAELILRGNETGELFF. The CDR3 DNA sequence: TGTGCCAGCAGCTTTGCAGAGCTCATCTTACGGGGAAACGAGACCGGGGAGCTGTTTTTT.